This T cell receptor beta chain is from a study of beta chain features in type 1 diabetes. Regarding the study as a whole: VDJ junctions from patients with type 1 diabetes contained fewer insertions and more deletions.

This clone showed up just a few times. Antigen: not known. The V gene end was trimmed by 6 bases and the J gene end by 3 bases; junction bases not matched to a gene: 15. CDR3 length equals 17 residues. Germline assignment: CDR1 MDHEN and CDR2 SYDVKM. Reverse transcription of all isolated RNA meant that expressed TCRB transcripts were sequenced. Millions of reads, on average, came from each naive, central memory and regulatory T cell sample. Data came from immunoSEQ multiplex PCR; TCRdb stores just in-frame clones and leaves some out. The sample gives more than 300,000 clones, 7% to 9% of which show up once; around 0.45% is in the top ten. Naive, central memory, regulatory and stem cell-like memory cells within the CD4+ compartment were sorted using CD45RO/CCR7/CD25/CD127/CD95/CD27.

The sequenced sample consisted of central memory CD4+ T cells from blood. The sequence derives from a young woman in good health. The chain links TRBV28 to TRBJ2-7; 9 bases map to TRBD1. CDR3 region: CASRRTSTGTGIYEQYF. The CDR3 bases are TGTGCCAGCAGGCGTACGTCAACCGGGACAGGGATCTACGAGCAGTACTTC.